These 26 T cell receptor beta chains were all obtained from the same sample, sequenced in a study of cytomegalovirus exposure and HLA in healthy donors. Both 60 Vbeta primers and 13 Jbeta primers went into the PCR. Clones were read by immunoSEQ multiplex PCR, and TCRdb kept only the in-frame ones, dropping some. The sample has about 160,000 clones, approximately 78% seen once. The sample comprised PBMCs. These receptors all come from a woman aged 25 to 39 in good health and CMV-seropositive.

This clone was counted between two and nine times. The chain joins TRBV29-1 to TRBJ1-3; D remains unclear. V gave up 2 bases and J gave up 8 bases, with 13 bases separating them. Germline-derived CDR1 and CDR2 are SQVTM and ANQGSEA. The CDR3 totals 13 residues. DNA of the CDR3: TGCAGCGTTGAAATCACAGTCGGGGACACCATATATTTT. Translated, it gives CSVEITVGDTIYF.

This rearrangement joins TRBV6-5 to TRBJ1-5, with unresolved D. V was clipped by 6 bases and J by 0 bases, with 12 bases between them. Per the germline V gene, CDR1 is MNHEY and CDR2 is SVGAGI. The CDR3 sequence is 15 residues long. The CDR3 reads CASSLSYHSNQPQHF. Here the CDR3 DNA reads TGTGCCAGCAGCCTCTCCTATCATAGCAATCAGCCCCAGCATTTT.

V usage is TRBV6-1 and J usage is TRBJ2-7, with D possibly matching TRBD1 (6 bases). The germline V and J ends were trimmed by 1 base and 4 bases, with 11 bases remaining between them. Germline CDR1 and CDR2: MNHNS and SASEGT. This CDR3 comprises 14 residues. The CDR3 DNA is TGTGCCAGCAGTGAAGGAGTGACAGGATACGAGCAGTACTTC. The encoded protein is CASSEGVTGYEQYF.

V is TRBV27 and J is TRBJ2-1, with 10 bases identical to TRBD2. The CDR3 sequence is 16 residues long. J was trimmed by 10 bases and V by 1 base; bases with no gene match: 10. Germline-derived CDR1 and CDR2 are MNHEY and SMNVEV (reference sequence). The CDR3 DNA reads TGTGCCAGCAGTTTATTCGGGACTAGCGCTCTCGGGGAGCAGTTCTTC. Its translation: CASSLFGTSALGEQFF.

The chain has TRBV7-2 and TRBJ1-1; TRBD1 matches at 8 bases. Germline CDR1 SGHTA, CDR2 FQGNSA. The junction had 6 bases not matched to a gene; V was cut back by 2 bases and J by 4 bases. This CDR3 comprises 15 residues. CDR3 sequence: CASSLMGQEGTEAFF. CDR3 bases: TGTGCCAGCAGCTTAATGGGACAGGAGGGCACTGAAGCTTTCTTT.

J is TRBJ2-1 and V is TRBV6-5, with TRBD2 identical over 9 bases. The CDR3 totals 12 residues. V dropped 2 bases and J dropped 15; count of bases not matched to a gene: 5. CDR1 is MNHEY, CDR2 SVGAGI, per germline. The CDR3 DNA sequence: TGTGCCAGCAGTTACGGGGCGGGGGGGCTGTTCTTC. Translating gives CASSYGAGGLFF.

The chain is built from TRBV11-3 and TRBJ2-1; D is possibly TRBD1 (6 bases). Germline assignment: CDR1 SGHNT and CDR2 YENEEA. This CDR3 has 16 residues. Trimming shortened V by 7 bases and J by 2 bases, and 18 bases separated the two germline ends. The CDR3 here is CASIRQAPRPYNEQFF. CDR3 coding DNA: TGTGCCAGCATCCGACAGGCCCCTCGACCCTACAATGAGCAGTTCTTC.

This chain links TRBV13 with TRBJ1-6, with 10 positions matching TRBD1. The CDR3 is 17 amino acids. CDR1 and CDR2 (germline): PRHDT, FYEKMQ (reference sequence). The ends lost 3 bases at V and 11 bases at J; junction bases unmatched: 13. The CDR3 DNA follows: TGTGCCAGCAGCTTTCGCCGGACAGGGGGAAGGGGTCCACCCCTCCACTTT. It codes for CASSFRRTGGRGPPLHF.

V gene TRBV7-2 combines with J gene TRBJ1-2, with 9 positions matching TRBD1. The V segment lost 5 bases and the J segment 6 bases; nucleotides outside the gene matches: 7. Germline CDR1 reads SGHTA; CDR2 reads FQGNSA. The CDR3 consists of 14 residues. In nucleotides, the CDR3 is TGTGCCAGCAGCCAAGACAGGGGGAAAGATGGCTACACCTTC. Translated, it gives CASSQDRGKDGYTF.

The CDR3 DNA follows: TGCGCCAGCAGCTTAACTAGCGGGGGGGCCTACGAGACCCAGTACTTC. This codes for CASSLTSGGAYETQYF. The chain combines TRBV5-1 with TRBJ2-5; TRBD2 agrees at 13 bases. Germline V CDR1 and CDR2: SGHRS, YFSETQ. The CDR3 is 16 amino acids. Unmatched junction bases numbered 6, after V lost 2 bases and J lost 5 bases.

The chain has TRBV2 and TRBJ2-2; 11 bases line up with TRBD2. Germline CDR1 SNHLY, CDR2 FYNNEI. CDR3 length equals 16 residues. The V and J ends lost 5 bases and 6 bases, in that order; junction bases with no gene match: 8. The chain's CDR3 is CASSLSGGASAGELFF. CDR3 DNA: TGTGCCAGCAGTCTTAGCGGGGGGGCCAGTGCCGGGGAGCTGTTTTTT.

The rearrangement uses TRBV5-4 and TRBJ2-1, with D unresolved. Germline V gives CDR1 SGHNT, CDR2 YYREEE (reference sequence). This CDR3 comprises 19 residues. Trimming removed 4 bases from V and 3 bases from J, with 26 bases in between. Here the CDR3 reads CASSVRHPSNLGLYNEQFF. Here the CDR3 DNA reads TGTGCCAGCAGCGTTAGACATCCTTCTAATCTCGGCCTCTACAATGAGCAGTTCTTC. Combining the CDR3 with reference TRBV5-4 and TRBJ2-1 gives the whole variable domain ETGVTQSPTHLIKTRGQQVTLRCSSQSGHNTVSWYQQALGQGPQFIFQYYREEENGRGNFPPRFSGLQFPNYSSELNVNALELDDSALYLCASSVRHPSNLGLYNEQFFGPGTRLTVL.

The gene calls are TRBV7-9 and TRBJ2-1; D not certain. Trimming removed 5 bases from V and 4 bases from J, with 6 bases in between. CDR3 length: 12 residues. Germline CDR1 is SEHNR and CDR2 is FQNEAQ (reference sequence). Here the CDR3 DNA reads TGTGCCAGCAGCCAGGCGTACAATGAGCAGTTCTTC. Residues: CASSQAYNEQFF.

The V and J genes are TRBV30 and TRBJ2-5, with a weak D call TRBD2 (7 bases). The germline V gene encodes CDR1 GTSNPN and CDR2 SVGIG (reference sequence). This CDR3 is built from 14 residues. V was trimmed by 2 bases and J by 2 bases, leaving 12 bases between them. For the CDR3, the DNA is TGTGCCTGGAGTCGGGGGGCAAGTCAAGAGACCCAGTACTTC. The encoded protein is CAWSRGASQETQYF. The whole variable domain, filled in from reference TRBV30 and TRBJ2-5, reads SQTIHQWPATLVQPVGSPLSLECTVEGTSNPNLYWYRQAAGRGLQLLFYSVGIGQISSEVPQNLSASRPQDRQFILSSKKLLLSDSGFYLCAWSRGASQETQYFGPGTRLLVL.

V gene TRBV30 combines with J gene TRBJ2-1, with D possibly being TRBD2 (7 bases). Germline assignment: CDR1 GTSNPN and CDR2 SVGIG (reference sequence). V was cut by 1 base and J by 3 bases, with 16 bases left in between. This CDR3 region has 16 residues. For the CDR3, the DNA is TGTGCCTGGAGTGATGTCGGGGGGCGGCTCTACAATGAGCAGTTCTTC. It is translated as CAWSDVGGRLYNEQFF. Together with reference TRBV30 and TRBJ2-1, the CDR3 gives the full variable domain: SQTIHQWPATLVQPVGSPLSLECTVEGTSNPNLYWYRQAAGRGLQLLFYSVGIGQISSEVPQNLSASRPQDRQFILSSKKLLLSDSGFYLCAWSDVGGRLYNEQFFGPGTRLTVL.

The V gene is TRBV2, the J gene TRBJ1-1; the D gene is possibly TRBD1 (6 bases). In germline, CDR1 is SNHLY, CDR2 FYNNEI. The CDR3 loop spans 16 amino acids. Trimming cost V 5 bases and J 4 bases, with 20 bases left between them. CDR3 residues: CASSRQSLQGGTEAFF. In nucleotides, the CDR3 is TGTGCCAGCAGTCGACAGTCCCTCCAAGGGGGCACTGAAGCTTTCTTT.

J is TRBJ1-2 and V is TRBV7-8; 7 bases match TRBD1. CDR3 length: 15 residues. Germline-derived CDR1 and CDR2 are SGHVS and FQNEAQ. J gave up 8 bases and V 5 bases, and 14 bases lay outside the gene matches. The CDR3 nucleotides are TGTGCCAGCAGCCTCAGACGAACAGGGGTAAAGGGCTACACCTTC. Translation: CASSLRRTGVKGYTF.

The chain uses TRBV2 and TRBJ1-2; no clear D gene. The CDR3 consists of 13 residues. V gave up 1 base and J gave up 4 bases, with 7 bases separating them. Germline CDR1 SNHLY, CDR2 FYNNEI. CDR3 protein: CASSEGAIYGYTF. The CDR3 DNA follows: TGTGCCAGCAGTGAAGGAGCTATCTATGGCTACACCTTC.

The rearrangement joins TRBV7-8 to TRBJ1-2; 9 bases are a match to TRBD1. Germline V gives CDR1 SGHVS, CDR2 FQNEAQ. V trimming: 5 bases; J trimming: 1 base; junction bases outside the gene matches: 8. The CDR3 has 16 amino acids. CDR3: CASSPSGTGSNYGYTF. CDR3 sequence (DNA): TGTGCCAGCAGCCCGTCCGGGACAGGGAGTAACTATGGCTACACCTTC.

This clone was picked up one time. The chain is built from TRBV27 and TRBJ1-2; 8 bases fit TRBD1. CDR3 length equals 15 residues. Germline V gene lookup returns CDR1 MNHEY and CDR2 SMNVEV (reference sequence). V gave up 6 bases and J gave up 8 bases; unmatched junction bases: 14. CDR3 amino acids: CASRTDRGPGEGYTF. CDR3 in DNA: TGTGCCAGCAGAACCGACAGGGGCCCGGGGGAAGGCTACACCTTC.

The chain is built from TRBV5-1 and TRBJ2-5; 11 bases map to TRBD2. V dropped 4 bases and J dropped 4; count of bases not matched to a gene: 9. This CDR3 comprises 16 residues. Germline lookup yields CDR1 SGHRS and CDR2 YFSETQ. CDR3 residues: CASSPLTSGVPETQYF. CDR3 in DNA: TGCGCCAGCAGCCCGTTGACTAGCGGGGTTCCAGAGACCCAGTACTTC. The full variable domain, in which reference TRBV5-1 and TRBJ2-5 provide the parts outside the CDR3, is KAGVTQTPRYLIKTRGQQVTLSCSPISGHRSVSWYQQTPGQGLQFLFEYFSETQRNKGNFPGRFSGRQFSNSRSEMNVSTLELGDSALYLCASSPLTSGVPETQYFGPGTRLLVL.

The V call is TRBV7-8, the J call TRBJ1-2; 8 bases map to TRBD1. This CDR3 comprises 16 residues. CDR1 is SGHVS and CDR2 is FQNEAQ in the germline V gene. The J segment lost 5 bases and the V segment lost 0 bases, leaving 8 bases of the junction unmatched. The CDR3 nucleotides are TGTGCCAGCAGCTTAGCCAGGGGGCCCCAACTATATGGCTACACCTTC. Encoded protein: CASSLARGPQLYGYTF.

The CDR3 DNA reads TGTGCCTGGAGTAAAACAGGGACGGCCCAGTACTTC. Amino acid sequence: CAWSKTGTAQYF. The rearrangement joins TRBV30 to TRBJ2-5, with D perhaps matching TRBD1 (6 bases). Per germline, CDR1 GTSNPN and CDR2 SVGIG (reference sequence). Trimming took 2 bases from V and 9 from J, leaving 13 bases between them. The CDR3 is 12 amino acids. Variable domain in full (rest from reference TRBV30 and TRBJ2-5): SQTIHQWPATLVQPVGSPLSLECTVEGTSNPNLYWYRQAAGRGLQLLFYSVGIGQISSEVPQNLSASRPQDRQFILSSKKLLLSDSGFYLCAWSKTGTAQYFGPGTRLLVL.

This chain connects TRBV28 to TRBJ2-5, with D unresolved. Trimming cost V 6 bases and J 2 bases, with 13 bases left between them. This CDR3 contains 14 residues. Germline V gene sequence: CDR1 MDHEN, CDR2 SYDVKM. This CDR3 reads CASRSPGQQETQYF. CDR3 DNA sequence: TGTGCCAGCAGATCCCCGGGTCAACAAGAGACCCAGTACTTC. Full variable domain (outside the CDR3, taken from reference TRBV28 and TRBJ2-5): DVKVTQSSRYLVKRTGEKVFLECVQDMDHENMFWYRQDPGLGLRLIYFSYDVKMKEKGDIPEGYSVSREKKERFSLILESASTNQTSMYLCASRSPGQQETQYFGPGTRLLVL.

The J gene is TRBJ1-1, the V gene TRBV4-3, with D possibly being TRBD1 (5 bases). This CDR3 has 15 residues. Trimming removed 1 base at V and 1 base at J, with 10 bases between. Germline CDR1 reads LGHNA; CDR2 reads YSLEER. Written as DNA, the CDR3 is TGCGCCAGCAGCCAAGCTGTAAGGGGGAACACTGAAGCTTTCTTT. Protein product: CASSQAVRGNTEAFF.

The chain has TRBV6-1 and TRBJ2-5; TRBD1 matches 10 bases. This CDR3 is built from 16 residues. The V gene's germline CDR1 is MNHNS and CDR2 SASEGT. V was clipped by 4 bases and J by 0 bases; unmatched bases: 5. The CDR3: CASSVRDRGYQETQYF. The CDR3 DNA follows: TGTGCCAGCAGTGTCCGGGACAGGGGATACCAAGAGACCCAGTACTTC.